A selection of T cell receptor beta chains follows, all from one sample in a study of PD-1 blockade in classical Hodgkin lymphoma. Generated by immunoSEQ multiplex PCR, the TCRdb table keeps only in-frame clones and is missing some. Of fewer than 65,000 clones in the sample, over 75% were seen once. The sequences come from peripheral blood mononuclear cells (PBMCs), collected at baseline. All receptors derive from a human donor with classical Hodgkin lymphoma. The CDR3 runs from the conserved cysteine through the conserved F or W. A D gene is named only where the DNA matches it firmly. The listing skips clone size in some rows; elsewhere it reads once, few, many or a size class.

NA	NA	TRBJ2-1	TRBV10-3	CAISHTGDFYNEQFF	TGTGCCATCAGCCACACAGGGGACTTTTACAATGAGCAGTTCTTC
NA	NA	TRBJ2-7	TRBV12-5	CASGFVLSLVSDLF	TGTGCTAGTGGTTTTGTATTATCCTTGGTGTCAGACTTATTC
NA	NA	TRBJ1-4	TRBV6-6	CASSYPGATNEKLFF	TGTGCCAGCAGTTACCCAGGGGCAACTAATGAAAAACTGTTTTTT
NA	TRBD1	TRBJ1-5	TRBV30	CAWSNRGGSNQPQHF	TGTGCCTGGAGCAACAGGGGCGGGAGCAATCAGCCCCAGCATTTT
NA	NA	TRBJ1-2	TRBV27	CASSLQQVSYGYTF	TGTGCCAGCAGTTTACAACAGGTCTCCTATGGCTACACCTTC
NA	NA	TRBJ2-7	TRBV27	CASSLKSSGYEQYF	TGTGCCAGCAGTTTAAAATCGAGTGGGTACGAGCAGTACTTC
NA	TRBD1	TRBJ2-2	TRBV7-8	CASSLGDRGDTGELFF	TGTGCCAGCAGCTTAGGGGACAGGGGGGACACCGGGGAGCTGTTTTTT
NA	NA	TRBJ2-2	TRBV30	CAWSVLQGNTGELFF	TGTGCCTGGAGTGTGCTGCAGGGTAACACCGGGGAGCTGTTTTTT
NA	NA	TRBJ2-7	TRBV2	CASSDLGQTYEQYF	TGTGCCAGCAGTGATCTTGGACAAACCTACGAGCAGTACTTC
NA	NA	TRBJ2-7	TRBV7-6	CASSVAGIEDEQYF	TGTGCCAGCAGCGTCGCCGGGATTGAAGACGAGCAGTACTTC
NA	TRBD1	TRBJ2-7	TRBV27	CASMQGASYEQYF	TGTGCCAGCATGCAGGGGGCCTCCTACGAGCAGTACTTC
NA	TRBD1	TRBJ1-1	TRBV27	CASRTRQGWGNTEAFF	TGTGCCAGCAGAACCCGACAGGGTTGGGGGAACACTGAAGCTTTCTTT
once	NA	TRBJ1-1	TRBV27	CASSLSEGSEAFF	TGTGCCAGCAGTTTATCGGAGGGGAGTGAAGCTTTCTTT
NA	NA	TRBJ2-3	TRBV5-1	CASRQDGTDTQYF	TGCGCCAGCAGACAGGACGGGACAGATACGCAGTATTTT
few	NA	TRBJ1-6	TRBV6-4	CASSASGSPLHF	TGTGCCAGCAGTGCCTCCGGTTCACCCCTCCACTTT
NA	NA	TRBJ1-1	TRBV6-6	CASSYGATEAFF	TGTGCCAGCAGTTACGGGGCTACTGAAGCTTTCTTT
NA	NA	TRBJ2-7	TRBV7-6	CASSPTQTGSYEQYF	TGTGCCAGCAGCCCAACTCAAACGGGGTCCTACGAGCAGTACTTC
NA	TRBD2	TRBJ2-2	TRBV6-5	CASSSRTSSGELFF	TGTGCCAGCAGTTCCCGGACTAGTTCTGGGGAGCTGTTTTTT
once	NA	TRBJ1-5	TRBV5-6	CASSSSKRQPQHF	TGTGCCAGCAGCTCTTCAAAAAGGCAGCCCCAGCATTTT
NA	NA	TRBJ1-2	TRBV30	CAWMARDDGYTF	TGTGCCTGGATGGCCAGGGACGATGGCTACACCTTC
once	NA	TRBJ2-7	TRBV10-3	CAISEPGGSFSSYEQYF	TGTGCCATCAGTGAGCCTGGAGGGTCTTTCTCATCCTACGAGCAGTACTTC
few	NA	TRBJ2-1	TRBV11-3	CASSPEYMKKDEQFF	TGTGCCAGCAGCCCGGAGTACATGAAGAAAGATGAGCAGTTCTTC
NA	TRBD2	TRBJ2-1	TRBV29-1	CSVDGLAGTSYNEQFF	TGCAGCGTTGACGGACTAGCGGGGACATCCTACAATGAGCAGTTCTTC
NA	NA	TRBJ2-2	TRBV5-5	CASSFPGAVTGELFF	TGTGCCAGCAGCTTCCCAGGGGCAGTCACCGGGGAGCTGTTTTTT
NA	NA	TRBJ1-1	TRBV12-5	CASGLGAWRDMNTEAFF	TGTGCTAGTGGTTTGGGGGCTTGGCGGGACATGAACACTGAAGCTTTCTTT
NA	NA	TRBJ2-7	TRBV6-5	CASSEGSASYEQYF	TGTGCCAGCTCTGAGGGGTCTGCATCCTACGAGCAGTACTTC
NA	TRBD1	TRBJ2-1	TRBV13	CASSLEGQGVNEQFF	TGTGCCAGCAGCTTAGAAGGACAGGGGGTCAATGAGCAGTTCTTC
NA	NA	TRBJ2-2	TRBV19	CASSSPGGGHTGELFF	TGTGCCAGTAGTTCCCCAGGAGGGGGCCATACCGGGGAGCTGTTTTTT
NA	NA	TRBJ2-7	TRBV4-1	CASSHTAGAYEQYF	TGCGCCAGCAGCCACACGGCGGGGGCATACGAGCAGTACTTC
NA	TRBD2	TRBJ2-3	TRBV4-2	CASSQDLAGGTDTQYF	TGTGCCAGCAGCCAAGACCTAGCGGGGGGGACAGATACGCAGTATTTT
NA	NA	TRBJ1-6	TRBV5-4	CASSLGGVIGNSPLHF	TGTGCCAGCAGCCTGGGAGGGGTAATCGGTAATTCACCCCTCCACTTT
NA	NA	TRBJ1-2	TRBV9	CASSPPSGEGDGYTF	TGTGCCAGCAGCCCCCCATCGGGGGAGGGAGATGGCTACACCTTC
NA	TRBD2	TRBJ2-1	TRBV7-3	CASSLEGLAGYNEQFF	TGTGCCAGCAGCTTAGAGGGACTAGCGGGGTACAATGAGCAGTTCTTC
once	NA	TRBJ2-1	TRBV27	CASSLSISGSEQFF	TGTGCCAGCAGTTTATCGATTTCCGGGAGTGAGCAGTTCTTC
NA	NA	TRBJ1-1	TRBV9	CASSSTPEGEAFF	TGTGCCAGCAGCTCCACGCCTGAAGGTGAAGCTTTCTTT
NA	NA	TRBJ1-6	TRBV19	CASKEARGNSPLHF	TGTGCCAGTAAGGAGGCCAGGGGAAATTCACCCCTCCACTTT
NA	NA	TRBJ1-1	TRBV10-3	CAISAMNGNTEAFF	TGTGCCATCAGTGCCATGAATGGGAACACTGAAGCTTTCTTT
NA	NA	TRBJ2-3	TRBV4-1	CASSQVGTDTQYF	TGCGCCAGCAGCCAAGTTGGCACAGATACGCAGTATTTT
NA	NA	TRBJ2-2	TRBV25-1	CASSRNTGELFF	TGTGCCAGCAGCCGGAACACCGGGGAGCTGTTTTTT
NA	NA	TRBJ1-3	TRBV18	CASSPDRVGNTIYF	TGTGCCAGCTCACCAGATCGGGTGGGAAACACCATATATTTT
NA	NA	TRBJ1-2	TRBV6-1	CASRRGSRGYTF	TGTGCCAGCAGGAGAGGGAGCCGGGGCTACACCTTC
once	NA	TRBJ2-7	TRBV5-1	CASSLQRDDYEQYF	TGCGCCAGCAGCTTGCAGAGGGATGACTACGAGCAGTACTTC
NA	NA	TRBJ1-1	TRBV25-1	CASRSWGDTEAFF	TGTGCCAGCAGGTCGTGGGGGGACACTGAAGCTTTCTTT
NA	NA	TRBJ2-7	TRBV10-3	CAINPNRETKSEQYF	TGTGCCATCAACCCGAACAGGGAGACGAAAAGCGAGCAGTACTTC
once	NA	TRBJ1-1	TRBV11-1	CASSLGWRARDEAFF	TGTGCCAGCAGCTTAGGTTGGCGGGCGCGGGATGAAGCTTTCTTT
NA	TRBD1	TRBJ2-3	TRBV19	CASSTGTGADTQYF	TGTGCCAGTAGTACCGGGACAGGGGCGGATACGCAGTATTTT
NA	TRBD2	TRBJ2-3	TRBV6-1	CASSDVAGLSTDTQYF	TGTGCCAGCAGTGATGTAGCGGGGCTGAGCACAGATACGCAGTATTTT
NA	TRBD2	TRBJ2-1	TRBV5-1	CASRAGDAYNEQFF	TGCGCCAGCCGAGCGGGGGACGCCTACAATGAGCAGTTCTTC